The clone carrying this T cell receptor (beta chain) turned up a few times. This sample was taken from a study of cytomegalovirus exposure and HLA in healthy donors. PCR primers comprised 60 Vbeta and 13 Jbeta primers. As processed by the authors: Unique TCR beta chains numbered around 75 million in a later analysis, with approximately 10 million shared. Only in-frame clones appear in the TCRdb table, and some are missing; sequencing was by immunoSEQ multiplex PCR. Clonal size and the V and J genes are those of that table, whereas D and trimming came from the DNA. The repertoire holds over 95,000 clones, 75% to 80% seen once, with roughly 12% in the top ten. The germline V gene encodes CDR1 LGHNA and CDR2 YNFKEQ. The CDR3 consists of 16 residues. The germline V and J ends were trimmed by 0 bases and 7 bases, with 18 bases remaining between them.

The V and J genes are TRBV4-2 and TRBJ1-2, with D perhaps TRBD1 (6 bases). The source of this sequence is a woman aged 35 to 49 in good health and CMV-seropositive. The material sequenced was PBMCs. The CDR3 nucleotides read TGTGCCAGCAGCCAAGAAAAGGACACCTTAGGGGGTGGCTACACCTTC. This sequence encodes CASSQEKDTLGGGYTF.